The 6 T cell receptor beta chains presented below share a single source sample, sequenced in a study of blood T cells in healthy people across ages. Together with a sample-barcoded 5' primer, a J-beta primer mix was included in a second PCR lasting roughly 6 to 12 cycles. TCRdb processed the 5' RACE reads anew with MiXCR; each CDR3 protein has one entry. The sample contains about 970,000 distinct CDR3 sequences, roughly half of which appear only once. Material for sequencing was blood. The receptors come from a woman aged 60-70 years in good health.

This clonotype occurred a few times. Mismatch with germline at one junction end may stem from a read error. The chain carries TRBV27 and TRBJ2-3; D uncertain. The CDR3 length is 15 residues. Germline assignment: CDR1 MNHEY and CDR2 SMNVEV (reference sequence). The CDR3 reads CASSLILDRADTQYF. The CDR3 nucleotides read TGTGCTAGCAGTTTAATCCTAGATAGGGCAGATACGCAGTATTTT.

This clonotype occurred a few times. The J gene is TRBJ2-4, the V gene TRBV29-1; tentatively, D is TRBD1 (5 bases). CDR1 SQVTM and CDR2 ANQGSEA come from the germline V gene. The CDR3 contains 12 residues. The V end lost 4 bases, the J end lost 3 bases, and 7 bases lay between the germline ends. The DNA for the CDR3 is TGCAGCGTTGTAGACAGCAAAAACATTCAGTACTTC. It yields the protein CSVVDSKNIQYF.

V gene TRBV10-2 combines with J gene TRBJ2-7; 9 nucleotides agree with TRBD1. Trimming took 6 bases from V and 3 from J; bases not matched to a gene: 3. The CDR3 loop spans 13 amino acids. CDR1 is WSHSY, CDR2 SAAADI, per germline. The CDR3 loop is CASRDRGFYEQYF. CDR3 DNA: TGCGCCAGCAGGGACAGGGGCTTCTACGAGCAGTACTTC.

This clonotype was observed a few times. The junction shows a germline mismatch at one end, possibly a read error. The rearrangement joins TRBV11-2 to TRBJ2-4, with D perhaps TRBD2 (6 bases). With the DNA end fitting TRBJ2-7 better, the J assignment may be wrong. There are 15 residues in the CDR3. CDR1 is SGHAT and CDR2 is FQNNGV in the germline V gene. The CDR3 bases are TGTGCCAGCAGCGTAGATTTTGGGGGACTCCACGAGCAGTACTTC. It encodes CASSVDFGGLHEQYF.

A word on this clonotype: The conserved phenylalanine or tryptophan is not found at the CDR3 terminus, so this likely reflects a read error. This sequence joins TRBV5-1 and TRBJ2-7; D is perhaps TRBD2 (5 bases). The J call could be wrong; TRBJ2-5 is a better fit for the DNA end. Germline CDR1 reads SGHRS; CDR2 reads YFSETQ. The length of the CDR3 is 13 residues. CDR3 bases: TGCGCCAGCAGCTTTGAGCGGCAAGAGACCCAGTACTTG. Amino acid sequence: CASSFERQETQYL.

For the CDR3, the DNA is TGTGCCAGCAGCTCTGGAGAGCCAAGCGATGGCTACACCTTC. Protein product: CASSSGEPSDGYTF. The chain is built from TRBV7-9 and TRBJ1-2; unclear D gene. Trimming stripped 4 bases from V and 6 bases from J, with 15 bases between. This CDR3 has 14 residues. In germline, CDR1 is SEHNR, CDR2 FQNEAQ (reference sequence). Full variable domain (outside the CDR3, taken from reference TRBV7-9 and TRBJ1-2): DTGVSQNPRHKITKRGQNVTFRCDPISEHNRLYWYRQTLGQGPEFLTYFQNEAQLEKSRLLSDRFSAERPKGSFSTLEIQRTEQGDSAMYLCASSSGEPSDGYTFGSGTRLTVV.